These 24 T cell receptor beta chains share one sample of origin, sequenced in a study of OX40 agonist ivuxolimab in advanced cancers. The assay was immunoSEQ multiplex PCR, and TCRdb's table has in-frame clones only and misses some. This table holds more than 80,000 clones, 85% to 90% found once. The source was CD4+ or CD8+ T cells sorted from blood, collected in a trial of the OX40 agonist ivuxolimab. These receptors came from an adult with an advanced solid tumor such as melanoma, head and neck, liver or kidney cancer.

J is TRBJ2-1 and V is TRBV18, with TRBD2 matching 10 bases. Trimming took 2 bases from V and 7 from J; bases not matched to a gene: 8. Germline V CDR1 and CDR2: KGHSH, LQKENI. This CDR3 has 16 residues. The CDR3 region is CASSPTASGRSNEQFF. As DNA, the CDR3 is TGTGCCAGCTCACCAACGGCTAGCGGGAGATCAAATGAGCAGTTCTTC.

The V gene is TRBV6-1, the J gene TRBJ2-5; no clear D. V was trimmed by 4 bases and J by 3 bases, leaving 15 bases between them. The CDR3 sequence is 15 residues long. Germline V CDR1 and CDR2: MNHNS, SASEGT. The CDR3 sequence: CASSVSLGFEETQYF. The CDR3 DNA follows: TGTGCCAGCAGTGTTAGTCTGGGGTTCGAAGAGACCCAGTACTTC.

This clone was counted a few times. The chain uses TRBV2 and TRBJ1-3; the match to TRBD1 covers 9 bases. This CDR3 region has 15 residues. J was trimmed by 0 bases and V by 6 bases; bases with no gene match: 3. Germline V gives CDR1 SNHLY, CDR2 FYNNEI. The DNA of the CDR3 is TGTGCCAGCAGCCAGGACAGGGGCTCTGGAAACACCATATATTTT. It translates to CASSQDRGSGNTIYF.

The rearrangement links TRBV12-5 to TRBJ2-2; perhaps TRBD1 as D (6 bases). This CDR3 region has 16 residues. Trimming shortened V by 3 bases and J by 2 bases, and 13 bases separated the two germline ends. The germline V gene has CDR1 LGHNT and CDR2 FRNRAP. Here the CDR3 DNA reads TGTGCTAGTGGTTTTACTCGGACAGCTAACACCGGGGAGCTGTTTTTT. Amino acid sequence: CASGFTRTANTGELFF. Full variable domain (outside the CDR3, taken from reference TRBV12-5 and TRBJ2-2): DARVTQTPRHKVTEMGQEVTMRCQPILGHNTVFWYRQTMMQGLELLAYFRNRAPLDDSGMPKDRFSAEMPDATLATLKIQPSEPRDSAVYFCASGFTRTANTGELFFGEGSRLTVL.

This chain joins TRBV7-2 and TRBJ2-1; TRBD2 matches 8 bases. CDR3 length equals 16 residues. The junction had 6 bases not matched to a gene; V was cut back by 5 bases and J by 0 bases. Germline V lookup: CDR1 SGHTA, CDR2 FQGNSA. The CDR3 protein is CASSRVSGSSYNEQFF. The CDR3, as DNA: TGTGCCAGCAGCCGAGTAAGCGGGAGCTCCTACAATGAGCAGTTCTTC.

The chain combines TRBV19 with TRBJ2-2; a possible D gene is TRBD1 (7 bases). This CDR3 region has 14 residues. The germline V and J ends were trimmed by 5 bases and 4 bases, with 11 bases remaining between them. Per germline, CDR1 LNHDA and CDR2 SQIVND (reference sequence). DNA of the CDR3: TGTGCCAGTAGTCCCCAGGGGGGCACCGGGGAGCTGTTTTTT. As protein: CASSPQGGTGELFF.

This chain connects TRBV4-1 to TRBJ1-4, with D unresolved. This CDR3 contains 16 residues. V shed 0 bases and J shed 4 bases, with 12 bases lying between them. Looked up from germline, CDR1 is MGHRA and CDR2 is YSYEKL. The CDR3 spells CASSQDSRSFNEKLFF. The CDR3, as DNA: TGCGCCAGCAGCCAAGATTCGCGCAGCTTTAATGAAAAACTGTTTTTT.

The chain combines TRBV11-3 with TRBJ2-7; D possibly corresponds to TRBD2 (6 bases). Trimming shortened V by 7 bases and J by 6 bases, and 16 bases separated the two germline ends. This CDR3 is 13 amino acids long. The germline CDR1 and CDR2 sequences are SGHNT and YENEEA. CDR3 sequence reads: CASMAGISGEQYF. The CDR3 coding sequence is TGTGCCAGCATGGCAGGGATTAGCGGCGAGCAGTACTTC.

This clone was recorded at least ten times. This rearrangement joins TRBV19 to TRBJ2-1, with 8 bases lining up with TRBD2. Germline CDR1 is LNHDA and CDR2 is SQIVND (reference sequence). CDR3 length equals 14 residues. After removal of 11 bases from V and 9 bases from J, the junction contained 15 bases not matched to a gene. The CDR3: CAARGAGVSGEQFF. Written as DNA, the CDR3 is TGTGCCGCAAGAGGAGCGGGAGTTTCGGGTGAGCAGTTCTTC.

This chain uses TRBV27 with TRBJ2-7; possibly TRBD2 for D (6 bases). CDR1 is MNHEY, CDR2 SMNVEV, per germline (reference sequence). The CDR3 spans 13 residues. Trimming stripped 6 bases from V and 6 bases from J, with 15 bases between. The DNA for the CDR3 is TGTGCCAGCAGCCTGAACGGGGAGGCCGAGCAGTACTTC. It specifies CASSLNGEAEQYF.

This clone appeared a few times. The sample holds other DNA sequences that translate to the same CDR3. This rearrangement joins TRBV7-9 to TRBJ2-5; unclear D gene. The germline CDR1 and CDR2 sequences are SEHNR and FQNEAQ (reference sequence). V lost 5 bases and J lost 1, with 2 bases in between. The CDR3 runs 11 residues. DNA of the CDR3: TGTGCCAGCAGCCCCCAAGAGACCCAGTACTTC. This codes for CASSPQETQYF.

The chain couples TRBV21-1 to TRBJ2-5; TRBD1 is taken as the D call from the table, unchecked against the DNA. TRBV21-1 has pseudogene status. The CDR3 length is 18 residues. CDR3 DNA: TGTGCCAGCACCGAAAGGACAGGGGGTTGCAGGAGGTGGGAGACCCAGTACTTC. This translates into CASTERTGGCRRWETQYF.

The chain is built from TRBV5-4 and TRBJ2-5, with D perhaps matching TRBD2 (7 bases). Deletions cut 4 bases from V and 5 bases from J, with 24 bases between. The CDR3 is made up of 17 amino acids. Germline V lookup: CDR1 SGHNT, CDR2 YYREEE (reference sequence). The CDR3 DNA is TGTGCCAGCAGCCAAATGGGCGGGAGTTCGAGGGGGGAGACCCAGTACTTC. This codes for CASSQMGGSSRGETQYF.

This clone came up a few times. This chain joins TRBV4-2 and TRBJ2-1; D perhaps matches TRBD2 (7 bases). V was pared by 3 bases and J by 7 bases, with 16 bases between. This CDR3 region has 15 residues. The germline gives CDR1 LGHNA, CDR2 YNFKEQ. CDR3 DNA: TGTGCCAGCAGCCAGGGGGCGGGAGCTAATAATGAGCAGTTCTTC. Translation gives CASSQGAGANNEQFF.

The chain employs TRBV5-4 and TRBJ2-1; tentative D call: TRBD2 (5 bases). The CDR3 is made up of 15 amino acids. In germline, CDR1 is SGHNT, CDR2 YYREEE (reference sequence). Trimming shortened V by 1 base and J by 2 bases, and 10 bases separated the two germline ends. The CDR3 here is CASSLSPTTYNEQFF. The CDR3 region has the DNA TGTGCCAGCAGCTTGTCTCCGACTACCTACAATGAGCAGTTCTTC.

This clone has only one observation. The chain recombines TRBV6-5 with TRBJ2-1; 10 nucleotides align to TRBD2. The trim removed 7 bases at V and 7 bases at J, leaving 10 bases unmatched. Germline values: CDR1 MNHEY, CDR2 SVGAGI. The CDR3 totals 15 residues. CDR3 amino acids: CASTAPLAGVNEQFF. The DNA of the CDR3 is TGTGCCAGCACCGCACCCCTAGCGGGAGTAAATGAGCAGTTCTTC.

The V call is TRBV5-8, the J call TRBJ1-2; D is undetermined. This CDR3 is built from 14 residues. Per the germline V gene, CDR1 is SGHTS and CDR2 is YDEGEE. With 4 bases removed from V and 1 base from J, the gap between germline ends came to 11 bases. This CDR3 reads CASSRNGVNYGYTF. CDR3 coding DNA: TGTGCCAGCAGCCGGAACGGGGTTAACTATGGCTACACCTTC.

This sequence joins TRBV25-1 and TRBJ2-7; unclear D gene. The length of the CDR3 is 11 residues. With 1 base removed from V and 6 bases from J, the gap between germline ends came to 4 bases. CDR1 and CDR2 from the germline V gene are MGHDK and SYGVNS. CDR3 protein: CASSEFSEQYF. The CDR3 region has the DNA TGTGCCAGCAGTGAATTTTCCGAGCAGTACTTC.

This rearrangement joins TRBV5-1 to TRBJ2-2, with 8 bases matching TRBD1. Germline trimming cut 0 bases from V and 4 bases from J; bases unmatched to any gene: 5. CDR3 length: 16 amino acids. Germline assignment: CDR1 SGHRS and CDR2 YFSETQ. The CDR3 loop reads CASSLAQGAGTGELFF. CDR3 nucleotides: TGCGCCAGCAGCTTGGCCCAGGGGGCGGGCACCGGGGAGCTGTTTTTT. The variable domain in full, with the rest retrieved from reference TRBV5-1 and TRBJ2-2, is KAGVTQTPRYLIKTRGQQVTLSCSPISGHRSVSWYQQTPGQGLQFLFEYFSETQRNKGNFPGRFSGRQFSNSRSEMNVSTLELGDSALYLCASSLAQGAGTGELFFGEGSRLTVL.

The genes are TRBV5-1 and TRBJ2-5, with 7 bases lining up with TRBD1. This CDR3 is 13 amino acids long. The V segment lost 4 bases and the J segment 1 base; nucleotides outside the gene matches: 1. Germline CDR1 and CDR2: SGHRS and YFSETQ. As DNA, the CDR3 is TGCGCCAGCAGCCGGGACAGCCAAGAGACCCAGTACTTC. Translating gives CASSRDSQETQYF.

The chain couples TRBV9 to TRBJ2-7; the D gene could be TRBD1 or TRBD2 (5 bases each). Trimming cost V 4 bases and J 4 bases, with 15 bases left between them. The CDR3 sequence is 14 residues long. CDR1 is SGDLS and CDR2 is YYNGEE in the germline V gene. The CDR3 coding sequence is TGTGCCAGCAGCCCGGGGCCTCAGGGATACGAGCAGTACTTC. It is translated as CASSPGPQGYEQYF.

Remarks on this clone: Sequence at one end of the junction differs from germline and may be a read error. This chain connects TRBV6-5 to TRBJ2-5, with D possibly being TRBD1 (6 bases). The CDR3 contains 14 residues. Germline CDR1 and CDR2: MNHEY and SVGAGI. The CDR3 sequence is CASSHSYDRETQYF. The CDR3 DNA is TGTGCCAGCAGTCACTCGTACGACAGGGAGACCCAGTACTTC.

The chain carries TRBV18 and TRBJ1-4; D not certain. Germline V gene sequence: CDR1 KGHSH, CDR2 LQKENI. V was pared by 3 bases and J by 6 bases, with 14 bases between. CDR3 length equals 15 residues. Here the CDR3 reads CASSPQEGLDEKLFF. As DNA, the CDR3 is TGTGCCAGCTCACCCCAGGAGGGATTGGATGAAAAACTGTTTTTT.

The chain links TRBV5-1 to TRBJ2-5, with D unresolved. The CDR3 is made up of 15 amino acids. The V end was cut by 4 bases, the J end by 0 bases, with 13 bases between. Germline CDR1 reads SGHRS; CDR2 reads YFSETQ. CDR3 amino acids: CASSKNAGYQETQYF. Here the CDR3 DNA reads TGCGCCAGCAGCAAAAACGCTGGGTACCAAGAGACCCAGTACTTC.